The T cell receptor beta chain under discussion was sequenced for a study of blood T cell repertoires in COVID-19 (dated by TCRdb to between 2020 and 2021). About the investigation overall: Samples covering the acute and convalescent phases of COVID-19 were provided by collaborators in the United States, Italy and Spain. The material from the prospective study consisted of cDNA or gDNA derived from T cells, B-cell-depleted T cells, or PBMCs. The dataset comprised deeply sampled blood TCRbeta repertoires from subjects exposed to, actively infected with, or recovered from COVID-19. The repertoires were released in a freely available public database intended as a resource for research on the immune response to SARS-CoV-2. The samples were drawn from two sources: the first 160 participants of the ongoing ImmuneRACE study, and 1,200 or so subjects contributed by 6 global collaborators. Sample metadata almost always included a de-identified subject ID, COVID-19 status, age in years and sex. Where HLA class I and class II types were available, the types were taken from metadata supplied by the sample provider, not from assay-based typing.

Study-wide conclusions, independent of this receptor: The quantity of clinical and demographic metadata differed by source and by participant and was supplied without curation.

A remark on this clone: This clone's antigen is unknown. Per-nucleotide qualities are absent, and no much larger clonotype sits a single base away.

Whole blood was collected in K2EDTA tubes by collaborating institutions according to the institutions' own protocols. For TCRbeta analysis, collaborators shipped samples in one of three forms: frozen whole blood, isolated PBMCs, or DNA extracted from either of those sample types. TCRbeta CDR3 regions were amplified from genomic DNA by means of the immunoSEQ Assay, a bias-controlled multiplex PCR. From the authors' description of their analysis: Nucleated cell counts per sample were estimated from amplification of reference gene primers within the assay. To quantify the absolute abundance of each unique TCRbeta CDR3 rearrangement, sequence reads were collapsed and filtered. Productive Simpson clonality was computed per sample as the square root of Simpson's diversity index over productive rearrangements. The clones in this table, taken by TCRdb from immuneACCESS, are in-frame only. Not every clone is retained; where verified, under half of the shortfall comes from an unresolved V gene, and the cause of the rest is unknown. V and J calls and clone size are copied from that table; D and trimming were computed from the DNA. Across this sample there are tens of thousands of clones, with about four fifths seen only once. 67% of the sample is taken by the ten largest.

Including the terminal cysteine and phenylalanine, the CDR3 comprises 15 residues. Just the 45-base CDR3 DNA is kept, in frame starting at base 1. The germline V gene encodes CDR1 KGHSH and CDR2 LQKENI. V is reduced by 3 bases and J by 4 bases, leaving a spacing of 13 bases between them. The sequence is built from TRBV18 and TRBJ2-1, and the D gene may be TRBD1, 5 bases matching. The sample taken for sequencing was peripheral blood. This sequence originates from a man between 65 and 80 years old with acute or convalescent COVID-19. The sequence in DNA is TGTGCCAGCTCACCCGACATGACAGCGTACAATGAGCAGTTCTTC. Its translation is CASSPDMTAYNEQFF.